This T cell receptor beta chain was observed in a study of identical twins. Of note for this clonotype: Its antigen is not identified.

TCRdb itself ran the 5' RACE reads through MiXCR, one entry per CDR3 protein. The repertoire holds 450,000 to 650,000 distinct CDR3 sequences, nearly 15% seen once, with more than 0.4% in the top ten. Study observations and caveats: Abundant beta clonotypes from cord blood bore fewer insertions; memory repertoires lacked this pattern.

Germline CDR1 and CDR2: SGHRS and YFSETQ. Trimming cost V 0 bases and J 5 bases, with 11 bases left between them. The CDR3 spans 14 residues. This sample also belongs to another study, concerning yellow fever vaccine responses in identical twins. That source notes: Twins' vaccine T cell response reportedly gave the appearance of partial convergence and partial personalization.

The sequenced sample was CD4+ T cells sorted from blood. The clonotype was recovered from a woman between 18 and 29 years old in good health. V is TRBV5-1 and J is TRBJ2-5; D is uncertain. The CDR3 sequence is CASSLAAEGETQYF. DNA for the CDR3: TGCGCCAGCAGCTTGGCGGCCGAAGGGGAGACCCAGTACTTC.